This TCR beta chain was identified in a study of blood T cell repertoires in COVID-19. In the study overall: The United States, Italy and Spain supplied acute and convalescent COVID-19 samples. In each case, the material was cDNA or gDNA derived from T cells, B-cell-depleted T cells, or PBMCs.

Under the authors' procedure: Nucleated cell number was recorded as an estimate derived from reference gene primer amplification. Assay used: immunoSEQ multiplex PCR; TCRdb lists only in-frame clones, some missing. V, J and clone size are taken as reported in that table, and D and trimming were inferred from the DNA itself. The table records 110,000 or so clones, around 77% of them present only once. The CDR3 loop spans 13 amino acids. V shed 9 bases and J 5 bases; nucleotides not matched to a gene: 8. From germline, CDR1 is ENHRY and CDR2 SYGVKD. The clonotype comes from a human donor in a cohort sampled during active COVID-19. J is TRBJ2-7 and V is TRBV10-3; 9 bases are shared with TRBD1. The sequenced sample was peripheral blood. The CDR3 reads CAIRGTGYDEQYF. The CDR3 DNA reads TGTGCCATAAGGGGGACAGGGTACGACGAGCAGTACTTC.